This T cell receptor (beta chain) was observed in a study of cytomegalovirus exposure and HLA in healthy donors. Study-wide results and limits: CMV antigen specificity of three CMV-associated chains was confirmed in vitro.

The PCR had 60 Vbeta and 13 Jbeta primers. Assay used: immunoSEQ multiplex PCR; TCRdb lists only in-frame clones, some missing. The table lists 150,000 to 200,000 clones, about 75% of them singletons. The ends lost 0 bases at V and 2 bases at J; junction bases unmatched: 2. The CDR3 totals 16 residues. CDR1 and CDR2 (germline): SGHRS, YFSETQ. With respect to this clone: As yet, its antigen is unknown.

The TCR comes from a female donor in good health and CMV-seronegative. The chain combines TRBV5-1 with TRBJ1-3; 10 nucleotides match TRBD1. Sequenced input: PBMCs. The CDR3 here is CASSLGTGGAGNTIYF. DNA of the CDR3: TGCGCCAGCAGCTTGGGGACAGGGGGTGCTGGAAACACCATATATTTT.